This T cell receptor beta chain was found in a study of cytomegalovirus exposure and HLA in healthy donors. General study findings and limits: Usually a TCR sequence was rare, but some public TCRs were found in many donors.

This clone was observed a few times. What it recognizes is unknown. Germline V CDR1 and CDR2: SGHTS, YDEGEE. V lost 3 bases to trimming and J lost 1 base, with 19 bases between them. The CDR3 consists of 18 residues. The PCR had 60 Vbeta and 13 Jbeta primers. In the authors' workflow: In a later analysis, of about 80 million unique beta chains, about 11 million appeared in at least two donors. Method: immunoSEQ multiplex PCR; TCRdb's copy keeps in-frame clones and lacks some. V, J and clone size are those of that table, while D and trimming were read from the DNA. The sample includes approximately 97,000 clones, about three fifths of them seen just once.

The rearrangement uses TRBV5-8 and TRBJ1-4, with D possibly TRBD1 on 5 matching bases. This clonotype was sampled from a human donor in good health. The sample was PBMCs. CDR3 coding DNA: TGTGCCAGCAGCTCCCGGCTGGGGCCCCCGAAAACTAATGAAAAACTGTTTTTT. It yields the protein CASSSRLGPPKTNEKLFF.